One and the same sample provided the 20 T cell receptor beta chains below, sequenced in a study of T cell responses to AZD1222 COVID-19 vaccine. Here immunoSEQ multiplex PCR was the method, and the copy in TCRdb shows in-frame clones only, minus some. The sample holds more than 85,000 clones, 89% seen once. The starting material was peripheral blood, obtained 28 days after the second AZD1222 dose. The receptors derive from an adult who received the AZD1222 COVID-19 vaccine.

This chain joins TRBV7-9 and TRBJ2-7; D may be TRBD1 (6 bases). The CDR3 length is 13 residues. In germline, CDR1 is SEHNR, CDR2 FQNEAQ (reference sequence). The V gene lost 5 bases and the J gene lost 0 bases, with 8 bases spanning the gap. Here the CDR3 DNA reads TGTGCCAGCAGCCGGGACAACTCCTACGAGCAGTACTTC. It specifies CASSRDNSYEQYF. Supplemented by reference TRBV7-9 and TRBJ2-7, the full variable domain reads DTGVSQNPRHKITKRGQNVTFRCDPISEHNRLYWYRQTLGQGPEFLTYFQNEAQLEKSRLLSDRFSAERPKGSFSTLEIQRTEQGDSAMYLCASSRDNSYEQYFGPGTRLTVT.

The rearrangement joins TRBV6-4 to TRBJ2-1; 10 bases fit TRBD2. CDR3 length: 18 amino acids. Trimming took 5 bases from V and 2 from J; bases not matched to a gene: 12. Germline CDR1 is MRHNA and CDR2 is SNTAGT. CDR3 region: CASSSGTGGLAAYNEQFF. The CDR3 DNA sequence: TGTGCCAGCAGTTCCGGGACAGGTGGACTAGCGGCCTACAATGAGCAGTTCTTC.

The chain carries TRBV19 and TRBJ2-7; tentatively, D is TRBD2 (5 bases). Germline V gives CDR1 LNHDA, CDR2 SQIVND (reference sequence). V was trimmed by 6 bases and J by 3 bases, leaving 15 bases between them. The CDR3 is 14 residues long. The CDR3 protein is CASSRRVGNYEQYF. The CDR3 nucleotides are TGTGCCAGTAGCCGCCGGGTCGGGAACTACGAGCAGTACTTC.

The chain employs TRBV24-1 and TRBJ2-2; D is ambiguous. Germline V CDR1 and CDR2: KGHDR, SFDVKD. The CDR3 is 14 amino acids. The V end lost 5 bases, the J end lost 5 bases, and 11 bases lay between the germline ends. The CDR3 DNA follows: TGTGCCACCAGTGTCTACCCCGGGACCGGGGAGCTGTTTTTT. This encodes CATSVYPGTGELFF.

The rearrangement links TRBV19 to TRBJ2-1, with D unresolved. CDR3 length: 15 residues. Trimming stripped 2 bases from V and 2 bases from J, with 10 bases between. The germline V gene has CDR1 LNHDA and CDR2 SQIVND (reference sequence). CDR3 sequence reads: CASSITRSPYNEQFF. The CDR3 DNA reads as TGTGCCAGTAGTATAACCCGGTCCCCCTACAATGAGCAGTTCTTC. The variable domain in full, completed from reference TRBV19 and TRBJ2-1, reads DGGITQSPKYLFRKEGQNVTLSCEQNLNHDAMYWYRQDPGQGLRLIYYSQIVNDFQKGDIAEGYSVSREKKESFPLTVTSAQKNPTAFYLCASSITRSPYNEQFFGPGTRLTVL.

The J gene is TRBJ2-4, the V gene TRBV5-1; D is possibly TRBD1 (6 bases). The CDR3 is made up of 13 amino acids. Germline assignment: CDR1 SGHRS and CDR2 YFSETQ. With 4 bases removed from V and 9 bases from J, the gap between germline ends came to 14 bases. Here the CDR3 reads CASSGPIQGIQYF. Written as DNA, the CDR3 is TGCGCCAGCAGCGGGCCGATACAGGGCATTCAGTACTTC.

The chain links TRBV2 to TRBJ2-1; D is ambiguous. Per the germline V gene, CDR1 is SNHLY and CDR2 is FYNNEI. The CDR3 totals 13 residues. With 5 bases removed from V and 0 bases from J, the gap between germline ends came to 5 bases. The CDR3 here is CASSQSSYNEQFF. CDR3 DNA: TGTGCCAGCAGTCAAAGCTCCTACAATGAGCAGTTCTTC.

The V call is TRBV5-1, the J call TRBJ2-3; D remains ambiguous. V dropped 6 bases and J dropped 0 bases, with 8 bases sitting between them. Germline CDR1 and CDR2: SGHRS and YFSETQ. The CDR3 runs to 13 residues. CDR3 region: CASNDGSTDTQYF. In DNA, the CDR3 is TGCGCCAGCAATGACGGTAGCACAGATACGCAGTATTTT.

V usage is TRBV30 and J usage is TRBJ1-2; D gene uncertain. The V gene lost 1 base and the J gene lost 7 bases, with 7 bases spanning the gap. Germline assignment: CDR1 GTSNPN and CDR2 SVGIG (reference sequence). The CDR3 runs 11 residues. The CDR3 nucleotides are TGTGCCTGGAGTGACCAGAGTGGCTACACCTTC. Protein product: CAWSDQSGYTF. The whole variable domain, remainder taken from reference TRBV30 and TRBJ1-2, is SQTIHQWPATLVQPVGSPLSLECTVEGTSNPNLYWYRQAAGRGLQLLFYSVGIGQISSEVPQNLSASRPQDRQFILSSKKLLLSDSGFYLCAWSDQSGYTFGSGTRLTVV.

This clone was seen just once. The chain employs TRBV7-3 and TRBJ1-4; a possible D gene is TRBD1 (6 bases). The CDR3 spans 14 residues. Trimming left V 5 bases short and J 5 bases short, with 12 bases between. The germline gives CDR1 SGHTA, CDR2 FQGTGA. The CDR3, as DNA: TGTGCCAGCAGCGCTCGAGGGGGAAATGAAAAACTGTTTTTT. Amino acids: CASSARGGNEKLFF.

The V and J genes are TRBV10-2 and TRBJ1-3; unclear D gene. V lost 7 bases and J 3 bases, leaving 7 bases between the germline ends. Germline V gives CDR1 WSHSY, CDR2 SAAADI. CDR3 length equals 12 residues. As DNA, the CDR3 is TGCGCCAGCAAGGAAGTTGGAAACACCATATATTTT. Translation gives CASKEVGNTIYF.

The CDR3 DNA sequence: TGTGCCTGGAGTAAACAGGGGGACGAGCAGTACTTC. Translated, it gives CAWSKQGDEQYF. The V gene is TRBV30, the J gene TRBJ2-7; TRBD1 agrees at 8 bases. This CDR3 is 12 amino acids long. Germline V CDR1 and CDR2: GTSNPN, SVGIG (reference sequence). V lost 2 bases to trimming and J lost 5 bases; unmatched junction nucleotides: 2.

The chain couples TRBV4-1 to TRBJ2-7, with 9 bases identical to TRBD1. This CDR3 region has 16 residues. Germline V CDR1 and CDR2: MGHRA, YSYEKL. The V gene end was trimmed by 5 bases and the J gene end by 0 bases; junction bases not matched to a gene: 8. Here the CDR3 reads CASSSSGTGSSYEQYF. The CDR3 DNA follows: TGCGCCAGCAGCTCCTCAGGGACAGGGAGCTCCTACGAGCAGTACTTC.

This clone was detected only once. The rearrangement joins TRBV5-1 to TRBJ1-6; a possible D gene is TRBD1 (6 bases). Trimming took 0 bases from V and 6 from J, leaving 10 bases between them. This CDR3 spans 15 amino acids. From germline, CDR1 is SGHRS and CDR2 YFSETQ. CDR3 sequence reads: CASSLVGGPNSPLHF. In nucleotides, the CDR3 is TGCGCCAGCAGCTTGGTGGGGGGGCCTAATTCACCCCTCCACTTT.

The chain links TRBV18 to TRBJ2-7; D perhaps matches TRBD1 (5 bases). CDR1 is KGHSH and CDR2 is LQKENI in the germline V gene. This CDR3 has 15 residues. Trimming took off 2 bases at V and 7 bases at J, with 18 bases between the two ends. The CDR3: CASSPVGRVTREQYF. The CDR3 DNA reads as TGTGCCAGCTCACCAGTGGGCAGGGTAACTCGGGAGCAGTACTTC.

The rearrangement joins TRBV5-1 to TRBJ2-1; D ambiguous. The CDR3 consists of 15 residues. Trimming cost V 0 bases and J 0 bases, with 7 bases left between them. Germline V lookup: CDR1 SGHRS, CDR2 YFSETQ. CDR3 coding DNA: TGCGCCAGCAGCTTGGGCCGAAACTCCTACAATGAGCAGTTCTTC. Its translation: CASSLGRNSYNEQFF.

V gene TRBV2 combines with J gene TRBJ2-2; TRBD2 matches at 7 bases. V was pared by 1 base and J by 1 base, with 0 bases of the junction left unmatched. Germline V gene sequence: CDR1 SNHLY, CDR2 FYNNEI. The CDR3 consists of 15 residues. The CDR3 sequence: CASSEGGRNTGELFF. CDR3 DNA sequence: TGTGCCAGCAGTGAAGGCGGGAGGAACACCGGGGAGCTGTTTTTT.

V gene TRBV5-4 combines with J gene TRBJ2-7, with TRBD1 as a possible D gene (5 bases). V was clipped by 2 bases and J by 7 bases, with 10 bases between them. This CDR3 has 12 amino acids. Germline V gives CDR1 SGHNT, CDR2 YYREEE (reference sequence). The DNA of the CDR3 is TGTGCCAGCAGCTTCCGACAGAGGGAGCAGTACTTC. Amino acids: CASSFRQREQYF. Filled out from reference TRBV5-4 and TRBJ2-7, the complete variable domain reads ETGVTQSPTHLIKTRGQQVTLRCSSQSGHNTVSWYQQALGQGPQFIFQYYREEENGRGNFPPRFSGLQFPNYSSELNVNALELDDSALYLCASSFRQREQYFGPGTRLTVT.

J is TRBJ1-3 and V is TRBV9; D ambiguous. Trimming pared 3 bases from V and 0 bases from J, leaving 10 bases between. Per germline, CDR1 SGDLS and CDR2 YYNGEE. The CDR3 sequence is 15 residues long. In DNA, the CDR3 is TGTGCCAGCAGCGCCCAGGAGCTCTCTGGAAACACCATATATTTT. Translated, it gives CASSAQELSGNTIYF.

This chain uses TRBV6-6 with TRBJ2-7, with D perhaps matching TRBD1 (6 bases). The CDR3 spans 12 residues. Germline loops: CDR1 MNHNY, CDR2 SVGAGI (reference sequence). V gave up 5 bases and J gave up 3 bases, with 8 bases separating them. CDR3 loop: CASSNRVYEQYF. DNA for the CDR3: TGTGCCAGCAGTAACAGGGTCTACGAGCAGTACTTC.